Each of the 5 T cell receptor beta chains below was sequenced from the same sample in a study of blood T cell repertoires in COVID-19. Generated by immunoSEQ multiplex PCR, the TCRdb table keeps only in-frame clones and is missing some. This sample carries around 250,000 clones, 65% to 85% of them seen once, and the ten largest clones take more than 3%. Sequenced input: PBMCs or T cells enriched from blood (not recorded which). These TCRs come from a man in his fifties or sixties who had recovered from COVID-19.

This chain links TRBV13 with TRBJ2-2, with D possibly TRBD1 on 6 matching bases. This CDR3 is built from 15 residues. Per germline, CDR1 PRHDT and CDR2 FYEKMQ (reference sequence). Deletions cut 5 bases from V and 1 base from J, with 11 bases between. The CDR3 bases are TGTGCCAGCAGCGACCGGGACAAGAACACCGGGGAGCTGTTTTTT. Translation: CASSDRDKNTGELFF.

This clone has only a few counts. V usage is TRBV10-2 and J usage is TRBJ1-5; 8 nucleotides agree with TRBD1. With 2 bases clipped from V and 2 bases from J, the junction kept 2 bases outside the gene matches. Germline V CDR1 and CDR2: WSHSY, SAAADI. The CDR3 has 15 amino acids. CDR3 nucleotide sequence: TGCGCCAGCAGTGAGGCAGGGGGCCGCAATCAGCCCCAGCATTTT. Translating it yields CASSEAGGRNQPQHF.

With regard to this clone: A read error may produce the germline difference seen at one junction end. V usage is TRBV7-7 and J usage is TRBJ2-1, with 10 bases that match TRBD2. Germline V gene lookup returns CDR1 SSHAT and CDR2 FNYEAQ (reference sequence). The CDR3 is made up of 17 amino acids. The CDR3 nucleotides are TGTGCTAGCAGCCCTGACCTAGCGGGGGCCTCCTACAATGAGCAGTTCTTC. This translates into CASSPDLAGASYNEQFF. The variable domain in full, completed from reference TRBV7-7 and TRBJ2-1, reads GAGVSQSPRYKVTKRGQDVTLRCDPISSHATLYWYQQALGQGPEFLTYFNYEAQPDKSGLPSDRFSAERPEGSISTLTIQRTEQRDSAMYRCASSPDLAGASYNEQFFGPGTRLTVL.

The chain carries TRBV24-1 and TRBJ2-3; 9 bases line up with TRBD2. The CDR3 is made up of 22 amino acids. V shed 9 bases and J 1 base; nucleotides not matched to a gene: 28. Looked up from germline, CDR1 is KGHDR and CDR2 is SFDVKD. The CDR3 sequence is CATLWGVQSPEGTSGCTDTQYF. The CDR3 region has the DNA TGTGCCACCCTCTGGGGGGTCCAGTCACCTGAGGGAACTAGCGGGTGCACAGATACGCAGTATTTT.

V gene TRBV2 combines with J gene TRBJ1-1; D is unclear. Per the germline V gene, CDR1 is SNHLY and CDR2 is FYNNEI. Trimming removed 4 bases at V and 6 bases at J, with 3 bases between. The CDR3 extends over 10 amino acids. CDR3 in amino acids: CASSASEAFF. Written as DNA, the CDR3 is TGTGCCAGCAGTGCTTCTGAAGCTTTCTTT. Full variable domain (remainder filled in from reference TRBV2 and TRBJ1-1): EPEVTQTPSHQVTQMGQEVILRCVPISNHLYFYWYRQILGQKVEFLVSFYNNEISEKSEIFDDQFSVERPDGSNFTLKIRSTKLEDSAMYFCASSASEAFFGQGTRLTVV.